One and the same sample provided the 21 T cell receptor delta chains below, sequenced in a study of γδ T cells in repeated Plasmodium falciparum infection. Vgamma9/Vdelta2+ and Vdelta2-negative gammadelta T cells were flow-sorted from PBMC for bulk sequencing. TCRdb applied CATT to the multiplex PCR reads for clone calling. The sample records 85,000 to 90,000 delta-chain clones, almost 1.5% being singletons. Material for sequencing was gamma-delta T cells from blood. The receptors originated from a pool of human donors (malaria-infected and uninfected, not separated).

This clone was seen only a few times. TCRdb has a much larger clone's protein, which differs at residue 6 from the translation of this DNA, likely because of a read error; what is shown is the protein translated from the DNA. V gene TRDV1 combines with J gene TRDJ1, with D unresolved. Per germline, CDR1 TSWWSYY and CDR2 QGS. V dropped 6 bases and J dropped 4 bases, with 12 bases sitting between them. The CDR3 is made up of 13 amino acids. The CDR3 DNA is TGTGCTCTTGGTAGGGAGATGGTCGATAAACTCATCTTT. The encoded protein is CALGREMVDKLIF.

Comment on this clone: TCRdb's protein for this DNA is that of a much larger clone and differs from the translation at residue 16, likely a read error; the protein shown is the DNA translation. The CDR3 sequence: CALGELLYTFLPYTDELIF. DNA of the CDR3: TGTGCTCTTGGGGAACTTTTGTATACCTTCCTGCCTTACACCGATGAACTCATCTTT. The chain combines TRDV1 with TRDJ1; 7 nucleotides align to TRDD2. The J gene, left out of TCRdb, was set here by checking the DNA against germline. Germline V gene data show CDR1 as TSWWSYY and CDR2 as QGS. The CDR3 has 19 residues.

This clone was detected a few times. TCRdb pairs this DNA with a much larger clone's protein that differs at residue 7, likely a read error; the protein shown was translated from the DNA. The chain recombines TRDV1 with TRDJ1, with 8 bases aligning to TRDD2. CDR1 is TSWWSYY, CDR2 QGS, per germline. CDR3 length: 23 amino acids. V lost 0 bases to trimming and J lost 0 bases; unmatched junction nucleotides: 24. The CDR3 reads CALGELRIFLLTPGIMYTDKLIF. DNA for the CDR3: TGTGCTCTTGGGGAACTCAGAATCTTCCTACTGACCCCGGGGATCATGTACACCGATAAACTCATCTTT.

Regarding this clone: The mismatch at residue 8 between this DNA's translation and the TCRdb protein of a much larger clone likely reflects a read error; the protein shown is translated from the DNA. This chain uses TRDV1 with TRDJ1; 9 nucleotides match TRDD3. The J gene, not given by TCRdb, was assigned here from a germline match of the nucleotide sequence. The CDR3 runs to 22 residues. CDR1 and CDR2 (germline): TSWWSYY, QGS. J was trimmed by 0 bases and V by 2 bases; bases with no gene match: 22. The CDR3 DNA reads as TGTGCTCTTGGGGAATCCGCAAGCTTGCGCGGGGGATACCTACGGTACACCGATAAACTCATCTTT. This codes for CALGESASLRGGYLRYTDKLIF.

This clone was seen ten or more times. A far larger clone is off by one base, so a read error is likely. The sample carries other DNA sequences with the same CDR3. The chain employs TRDV1 and TRDJ1, with TRDD3 as a possible D gene (5 bases). Germline V gene sequence: CDR1 TSWWSYY, CDR2 QGS. The CDR3 contains 14 residues. As DNA, the CDR3 is TGTGCTCTTGGGGAGGATAGAGGGGACGATAAGCTCATCTTT. It codes for CALGEDRGDDKLIF.

This clone has ten or more counts. TCRdb has a much larger clone's protein, which differs at residue 18 from the translation of this DNA, likely because of a read error; what is shown is the protein translated from the DNA. The chain has TRDV2 and TRDJ1, with TRDD3 matching 7 bases. This CDR3 has 19 residues. CDR1 is GEAIGNYY and CDR2 is EKD in the germline V gene. The DNA of the CDR3 is TGTGCCTGTGACACCGTACTGGGGATAAACACGGTCACAACCGATAAACTCACCTTT. Encoded protein: CACDTVLGINTVTTDKLTF.

The sample holds a few counts of this clone. TCRdb shows a much larger clone's protein in place of this DNA's translation, and the two differ at residue 21, likely through a read error; the protein shown is translated from the DNA. V usage is TRDV1 and J usage is TRDJ1; D may correspond to TRDD2 or TRDD3 (9 bases each). Since TCRdb gives no J gene, matching the DNA to germline was used here to assign it. The CDR3 loop spans 24 amino acids. Germline-derived CDR1 and CDR2 are TSWWSYY and QGS. CDR3 sequence reads: CALGEIGLPTKHTGGLLYTDRLIF. The CDR3 bases are TGTGCTCTTGGGGAAATCGGCCTTCCTACGAAACATACTGGGGGACTCCTATACACCGATAGACTCATCTTT.

Concerning this clone: A read error likely explains this, since a far larger clone differs by one base. The same CDR3 arises from other DNA sequences in this sample as well. This chain connects TRDV2 to TRDJ1; no definite D call. In germline, CDR1 is GEAIGNYY, CDR2 EKD. The CDR3 is made up of 13 amino acids. The DNA for the CDR3 is TGTGCCTGTGATGAAGTACGGACCGATAAACTCATCTTC. This encodes CACDEVRTDKLIF.

A few counts support this clone. The protein recorded in TCRdb matches a much larger clone and deviates from this DNA's translation at residue 6, suggesting a read error; the protein here is obtained by translating the DNA. The chain is built from TRDV2 and TRDJ1, with 12 bases fitting TRDD3. The J gene, not given by TCRdb, was assigned here from a germline match of the nucleotide sequence. Germline-derived CDR1 and CDR2 are GEAIGNYY and EKD. The CDR3 sequence is 16 residues long. J was trimmed by 4 bases and V by 3 bases; bases with no gene match: 8. The CDR3 nucleotides are TGTGCCTGTGACTCCGTACTGGGGGATACCCACGATAAACTCATCTTT. This codes for CACDSVLGDTHDKLIF.

Only a few counts were recorded for this clone. The junction does not match germline at one end; this may be a read error. The chain is built from TRDV1 and TRDJ1; 8 nucleotides line up with TRDD2. This CDR3 contains 24 residues. Germline CDR1 and CDR2: TSWWSYY and QGS. The CDR3 protein is CALGKILPTFLGGPEGCYPDKLIF. CDR3 DNA: TGTGCCCTTGGGAAAATACTTCCTACGTTCCTTGGGGGTCCTGAGGGGTGTTACCCCGATAAACTCATCTTT.

A note on this clone: A read error is the likely source, as a far larger clone sits one nucleotide away. Other DNA sequences from this sample encode an identical CDR3 as well. This CDR3 reads CALGELKTFLLSTVQMYNLVTDKLIF. In nucleotides, the CDR3 is TGTGCTCTTGGGGAGCTAAAGACATTCCTACTCTCCACTGTACAGATGTACAATCTCGTCACCGATAAACTCATCTTT. The V call is TRDV1, the J call TRDJ1; 7 bases agree with TRDD2. Germline V gives CDR1 TSWWSYY, CDR2 QGS. This CDR3 contains 26 residues. V was pared by 3 bases and J by 1 base, with 38 bases of the junction left unmatched.

This clone came up many times. Distinct nucleotide sequences in the sample also encode this CDR3. V gene TRDV1 combines with J gene TRDJ1; TRDD3 matches 9 bases. The CDR3 loop spans 22 amino acids. Germline V CDR1 and CDR2: TSWWSYY, QGS. V was pared by 0 bases and J by 1 base, with 21 bases of the junction left unmatched. Written as DNA, the CDR3 is TGTGCTCTTGGGGAACTAGATGGTTTTCCTACGGCTGGGGGATGGAGCACCGATAAACTCATCTTT. It specifies CALGELDGFPTAGGWSTDKLIF.

Concerning this clone: The protein TCRdb lists belongs to a much larger clone and differs from this DNA's translation at residue 19, which points to a read error; the protein shown is made from the DNA. CDR3 DNA sequence: TGTGCTCTTGGGGAACCCCTGTGCTACTGGGGGACCTATCGACCTTTTAACGATAGACTCATCTTT. This translates into CALGEPLCYWGTYRPFNDRLIF. This rearrangement joins TRDV1 to TRDJ1; 9 bases fit TRDD3. TCRdb records no J gene; here it was assigned by comparing the DNA to germline. This CDR3 region has 22 residues. CDR1 and CDR2 (germline): TSWWSYY, QGS.

Points on this clone: A far larger clone lies a single base away; this is likely a read error. Other DNA sequences in this sample translate to the same CDR3. The chain is built from TRDV3 and TRDJ2, with TRDD3 identical over 12 bases. Matching the DNA to germline supplied the J gene, which TCRdb does not give. The CDR3 spans 23 residues. Per the germline V gene, CDR1 is TVYSNPD and CDR2 is GDNSRS (reference sequence). Here the CDR3 reads CAFQRKKFLRYWGIPWPTAQLFF. In DNA, the CDR3 is TGTGCCTTCCAGAGGAAAAAATTCCTACGGTACTGGGGGATACCATGGCCGACAGCGCAACTCTTCTTT.

Turning to this clone: This is likely an artifact of a read error, given a far larger clone one base away. Other DNA sequences from this sample encode an identical CDR3 as well. This chain uses TRDV2 with TRDJ2; 7 nucleotides match TRDD3. The germline V gene has CDR1 GEAIGNYY and CDR2 EKD. This CDR3 comprises 19 residues. Trimming took 3 bases from V and 0 from J; bases not matched to a gene: 15. For the CDR3, the DNA is TGTGCCTGTGACCCTCTGAGTGGGGATAACCCCGCTTTGACAGCACAACTCTTCTTT. It is translated as CACDPLSGDNPALTAQLFF.

This clone has more than one count but fewer than ten. The TCRdb record carries a much larger clone's protein, which differs from this DNA's translation at residue 8; a read error is the likely cause, and the protein listed here is the DNA translation. This chain joins TRDV1 and TRDJ1; D is undetermined. TCRdb is silent on the J gene; assignment here came from matching the DNA to germline. V lost 2 bases and J lost 3, with 19 bases in between. The germline V gene encodes CDR1 TSWWSYY and CDR2 QGS. This CDR3 region has 17 residues. CDR3 loop: CALGEGTSSPSSDKLIF. In DNA form, the CDR3 reads TGTGCTCTTGGGGAAGGAACAAGTAGCCCGTCCTCCGATAAACTCATCTTT.

A few counts support this clone. TCRdb has a much larger clone's protein, which differs at residue 4 from the translation of this DNA, likely because of a read error; what is shown is the protein translated from the DNA. This rearrangement joins TRDV2 to TRDJ1, with 7 nucleotides matching TRDD3. In the absence of a J gene in TCRdb, the DNA was matched to germline to assign it here. The germline CDR1 and CDR2 sequences are GEAIGNYY and EKD. The CDR3 length is 16 residues. The CDR3 spells CACGTIGGSATDKLIF. CDR3 sequence (DNA): TGTGCCTGTGGCACCATCGGGGGATCTGCCACCGATAAACTCATCTTT.

Concerning this clone: A far larger clone is off by one base, so a read error is likely. The chain combines TRDV1 with TRDJ1, with TRDD3 matching over 9 bases. The J gene, not given by TCRdb, was assigned here from a germline match of the nucleotide sequence. CDR3 length equals 22 residues. V was clipped by 3 bases and J by 0 bases; unmatched bases: 23. The germline CDR1 and CDR2 sequences are TSWWSYY and QGS. The CDR3 loop reads CALGELIAPRGIPRTDTDKLIF. DNA of the CDR3: TGTGCTCTTGGGGAGCTCATAGCTCCTCGGGGGATACCACGAACCGACACCGATAAACTCATCTTT.

Many counts were recorded for this clone. The J gene is TRDJ1, the V gene TRDV2; tentative D call: TRDD3 (5 bases). Because TCRdb records no J gene, it was assigned here through a match of the DNA to germline. Trimming left V 3 bases short and J 2 bases short, with 21 bases between. This CDR3 has 17 residues. Germline V gives CDR1 GEAIGNYY, CDR2 EKD. CDR3 sequence (DNA): TGTGCCTGTGACGCGCTTAGGCTCAATACGGGGACCGATAAACTCATCTTT. It codes for CACDALRLNTGTDKLIF.

Many counts were recorded for this clone. The V and J genes are TRDV1 and TRDJ1; TRDD3 aligns across 10 bases. The CDR3 is 21 residues long. Germline V gene data show CDR1 as TSWWSYY and CDR2 as QGS. V was pared by 5 bases and J by 2 bases, with 23 bases of the junction left unmatched. CDR3 residues: CALGKGIFLLLLGDQTDKLIF. The CDR3 bases are TGTGCTCTTGGGAAGGGTATCTTCCTACTTTTACTGGGGGATCAAACCGATAAACTCATCTTT.

This clone was detected many times. At the DNA level, this CDR3 is encoded by other sequences in the same sample as well. The chain combines TRDV1 with TRDJ2; no firm D call. V shed 6 bases and J shed 0 bases, with 26 bases lying between them. CDR1 and CDR2 (germline): TSWWSYY, QGS. There are 20 residues in the CDR3. CDR3 protein: CALGASSGTEGPPLTAQLFF. CDR3 in DNA: TGTGCTCTTGGAGCTTCTAGTGGTACGGAAGGACCGCCTTTGACAGCACAACTCTTCTTT.